This is a list of T cell receptor beta chains from one sample in a study of T cell repertoires in cytomegalovirus infection. One entry per CDR3 protein results from TCRdb running MiXCR on the reads. In the table there are around 450,000 distinct CDR3 sequences, 11% of which are singletons. The sequencing sample was made of PBMCs. The receptors were sampled from a human donor in good health (CMV status not recorded). Some clones in this sample may be carry-over from other donors' samples. Both conserved end residues are part of each CDR3. D genes are given only for firm matches. Size is omitted from some rows. Given values are once, few, many or a class for expanded clones.

d_call	j_call	clone_size	v_call	cdr3_nt	cdr3_aa
NA	TRBJ1-1	few	TRBV18	TGTGCCAGCTCACCCCTAAGGAGGGAGGGGACTGAAGCTTTCTTT	CASSPLRREGTEAFF
NA	TRBJ2-1	NA	TRBV20-1	TGCAGTGCTAGAGACCGTCTAAACGATGAGCAGTTCTTC	CSARDRLNDEQFF
NA	TRBJ1-3	few	TRBV6-6	TGTGCCAGCCCCAACCCGGCGGGAAACACCATATATTTT	CASPNPAGNTIYF
TRBD1	TRBJ1-2	NA	TRBV29-1	TGCAGCATAGACAGGGACTTCGACTATGGCTACACCTTC	CSIDRDFDYGYTF
TRBD2	TRBJ2-1	many	TRBV5-6	TGTGCCAGCAGCCTCGAGCGGGAATCTTACAATGAGCAGTTCTTC	CASSLERESYNEQFF
NA	TRBJ2-1	many	TRBV2	TGTGCCAGCAGTGGAAGAAGGGGAGGGTTCTTC	CASSGRRGGFF
TRBD1	TRBJ1-1	NA	TRBV2	TGTGCCAGCAGTGAGGGTCTGCGGGGGACAGGGTCCACTGAAGCTTTCTTT	CASSEGLRGTGSTEAFF
NA	TRBJ2-7	many	TRBV4-2	TGTGCCAGCAGCACCCGGACGGCCAGCTCCTACGAGCAGTACTTC	CASSTRTASSYEQYF
NA	TRBJ2-6	many	TRBV5-1	TGCGCCAGCAGCTCGGGGCGACACTCTGGGGCCAACGTCCTGACTTTC	CASSSGRHSGANVLTF
TRBD2	TRBJ2-1	many	TRBV20-1	TGCAGTGCTTCGGGACTAGCGGGAGTGATCTACAATGAGCAGTTCTTC	CSASGLAGVIYNEQFF
TRBD1	TRBJ1-1	NA	TRBV12-3/TRBV12-4	TGTGCCAGCAGTTTCCGGGGACAGGGCGACACTGAAGCTTTCTTT	CASSFRGQGDTEAFF
NA	TRBJ2-4	many	TRBV7-9	TGTGCCAGCAGTTCTCGGGACTCCAGAAACATTCAGTACTTC	CASSSRDSRNIQYF
NA	TRBJ1-1	many	TRBV20-1	TGCAGTGCCGGACCCCTGAACACTGAAGCTTTCTTT	CSAGPLNTEAFF
NA	TRBJ2-2	NA	TRBV28	TGTGCCAGCAACCAGGGCTACACCGGGGAGCTGTTTTTT	CASNQGYTGELFF
TRBD1	TRBJ2-5	NA	TRBV5-4	TGTGCCAGCAGCTCTGGACAGGGTACGCAGACCCAGTACTTC	CASSSGQGTQTQYF
NA	TRBJ2-3	NA	TRBV7-9	TGTGCCAGCAGCCCAACTGGGGGGACCACAGATACGCAGTATTTT	CASSPTGGTTDTQYF
NA	TRBJ2-7	NA	TRBV14	TGTGCCAGCAGCCATGTGGGGGAGCAGTACTTC	CASSHVGEQYF
NA	TRBJ2-1	many	TRBV12-3/TRBV12-4	TGTGCCAGCGGAAGCGGAAACTACAATGAGCAGTTCTTC	CASGSGNYNEQFF
NA	TRBJ2-7	many	TRBV7-9	TGTGCCAGCAGCTTAGCGCTCACATACGAGCAGTACTTC	CASSLALTYEQYF
TRBD2	TRBJ2-7	NA	TRBV20-1	TGCAGTGCTACCGTAGCGGGAGGGTCCTACGAGCAGTACTTC	CSATVAGGSYEQYF
TRBD1	TRBJ2-5	many	TRBV7-9	TGTGCCAGCAGCTTGCCTCGAAGGGGGCGTAGGGAGACCCAGTACTTC	CASSLPRRGRRETQYF
NA	TRBJ2-1	many	TRBV20-1	TGCAGTGCTAATTTAGAGGGGCTCCATGAGCAGTTCTTC	CSANLEGLHEQFF
NA	TRBJ2-5	NA	TRBV12-5	TGTGCTAGTGGTTTGGTACTAGGGGTAGGCGAGACCCAGTACTTC	CASGLVLGVGETQYF
NA	TRBJ1-1	few	TRBV30	TGTGCCTGGAGGGGAGGGAGTATGAACACTGAAGCTTTCTTT	CAWRGGSMNTEAFF
NA	TRBJ2-1	many	TRBV2	TGTGCCAGCAGTGGCGGCCGGGACCCCCTCCACAATGAGCAGTTCTTC	CASSGGRDPLHNEQFF
NA	TRBJ2-2	NA	TRBV20-1	TGCAGTGCTAGTTCCCTCGCCTCCGGAGGGGGCACCGGGGAGCTGTTTTTT	CSASSLASGGGTGELFF
TRBD1	TRBJ1-2	few	TRBV20-1	TGCAGTGCTAGCCGGGACAGGGCGTATGGCTACACCTTC	CSASRDRAYGYTF
NA	TRBJ1-5	many	TRBV6-5	TGTGCCAGCAGGACGGGACATCCTTCAAATCAGCCCCAGCATTTT	CASRTGHPSNQPQHF
TRBD1	TRBJ1-1	many	TRBV5-1	TGCGCCAGCAGCCGTCAGGGGGCGGAGGCGAACACTGAAGCTTTCTTT	CASSRQGAEANTEAFF
NA	TRBJ1-2	few	TRBV5-5	TGTGCCAGCAGCCGGGATGATAACTATGGCTACACCTTC	CASSRDDNYGYTF
NA	TRBJ1-1	many	TRBV19	TGTGCCAGTAGTGAATCGGAAGGACTCATGAACACTGAAGCTTTCTTT	CASSESEGLMNTEAFF
TRBD2	TRBJ2-1	NA	TRBV24-1	TGTGCCACCAGTGACCCGGGACTAGCGGGAGGATACAATGAGCAGTTCTTC	CATSDPGLAGGYNEQFF
TRBD2	TRBJ2-1	many	TRBV6-1	TGTGCCAGCAGTGAATGGACTAGCGGCTACTACAATGAGCAGTTCTTC	CASSEWTSGYYNEQFF
NA	TRBJ2-3	many	TRBV7-2	TGTGCCAGCAGCATCCGTCGGGGGACTGATACGCAGTATTTT	CASSIRRGTDTQYF
NA	TRBJ2-7	few	TRBV5-1	TGCGCCAGCAGCTTGGTACAGGAAACCTACGAGCAGTACTTC	CASSLVQETYEQYF
TRBD1	TRBJ1-1	many	TRBV7-2	TGTGCCAGCAGCATACAGGGGGGCACTGAAGCTTTCTTT	CASSIQGGTEAFF
TRBD2	TRBJ2-6	many	TRBV19	TGTGCCAGTAGTATATCCGGGGGGGGTATTTGGGCTGGGGCCAACGTCCTGACTTTC	CASSISGGGIWAGANVLTF
NA	TRBJ2-7	few	TRBV5-8	TGTGCCAGCAGCATGGGACTTAGGGGGGAGCAGTACTTC	CASSMGLRGEQYF
TRBD2	TRBJ2-1	NA	TRBV9	TGTGCCAGCAGCGTTCAGCGGGGGGCTTCCTACAATGAGCAGTTCTTC	CASSVQRGASYNEQFF
NA	TRBJ1-2	many	TRBV7-4	TGTGCCAGTACTAATCCCACGGCCGGGGGTGGCTACACCTTC	CASTNPTAGGGYTF
NA	TRBJ2-7	few	TRBV14	TGTGCCAGCAGCCCCTACGCCCTCTCCTACGAGCAGTACTTC	CASSPYALSYEQYF
NA	TRBJ2-2	many	TRBV7-9	TGTGCCAGCAGCTTAGCGGGAGTGAACACCGGGGAGCTGTTTTTT	CASSLAGVNTGELFF
TRBD2	TRBJ2-3	many	TRBV27	TGTGCCAGCAGTCCCCGGACTAGCGGGCTTAGCACAGATACGCAGTATTTT	CASSPRTSGLSTDTQYF
NA	TRBJ1-1	NA	TRBV20-1	TGCAGTGCGCAAGAGGGGGGATTCACTGAAGCTTTCTTT	CSAQEGGFTEAFF
TRBD2	TRBJ2-5	few	TRBV3-1	TGTGCCAGCAGCCACAATCTAGCGGGGCAAGAGACCCAGTACTTC	CASSHNLAGQETQYF
NA	TRBJ2-3	many	TRBV12-3/TRBV12-4	TGTGCCAGCACCCAGGTACAGGGTGGGGTCACAGATACGCAGTATTTT	CASTQVQGGVTDTQYF
TRBD2	TRBJ2-6	many	TRBV19	TGTGCCAGTAGTACCCCCGGGAGGGCCGGGGCCAACGTCCTGACTTTC	CASSTPGRAGANVLTF
NA	TRBJ2-3	few	TRBV9	TGTGCCAGCAGCCCAACCGCCGGAGGGGATGGCACAGATACGCAGTATTTT	CASSPTAGGDGTDTQYF